This TCR beta chain was retrieved from a study of early T cells in non-severe SARS-CoV-2 infection. Germline CDR1 is SGHTA and CDR2 is FQGTGA. This CDR3 has 15 residues. V was pared by 2 bases and J by 7 bases, with 17 bases between. Each CDR3 protein is one row after TCRdb ran MiXCR on the 5' RACE reads. Among roughly 80,000 distinct CDR3 sequences listed, around 17% were seen once. V gene TRBV7-3 combines with J gene TRBJ1-1; D gene ambiguous. The receptor comes from an adult who was a healthcare worker with PCR-confirmed SARS-CoV-2 infection or an uninfected control (not recorded which). The sample comprised whole blood. For the CDR3, the DNA is TGTGCCAGCAGCTTACTTGGCGGGTCCAGCGGTGAAGCTTTCTTT. Translating it yields CASSLLGGSSGEAFF.